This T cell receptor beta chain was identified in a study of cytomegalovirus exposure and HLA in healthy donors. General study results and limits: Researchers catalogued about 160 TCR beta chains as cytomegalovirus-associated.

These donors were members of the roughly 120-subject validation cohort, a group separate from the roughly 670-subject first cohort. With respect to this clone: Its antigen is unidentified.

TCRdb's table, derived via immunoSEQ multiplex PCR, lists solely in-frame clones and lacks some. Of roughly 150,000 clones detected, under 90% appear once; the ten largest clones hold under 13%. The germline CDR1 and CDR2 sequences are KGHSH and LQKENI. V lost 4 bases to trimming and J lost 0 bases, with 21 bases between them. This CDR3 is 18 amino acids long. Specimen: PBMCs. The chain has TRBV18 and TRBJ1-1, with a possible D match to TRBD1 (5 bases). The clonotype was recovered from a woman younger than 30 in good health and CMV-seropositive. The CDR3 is CASSLLNGGLAMNTEAFF. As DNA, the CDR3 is TGTGCCAGCTCACTACTCAACGGGGGATTGGCTATGAACACTGAAGCTTTCTTT.